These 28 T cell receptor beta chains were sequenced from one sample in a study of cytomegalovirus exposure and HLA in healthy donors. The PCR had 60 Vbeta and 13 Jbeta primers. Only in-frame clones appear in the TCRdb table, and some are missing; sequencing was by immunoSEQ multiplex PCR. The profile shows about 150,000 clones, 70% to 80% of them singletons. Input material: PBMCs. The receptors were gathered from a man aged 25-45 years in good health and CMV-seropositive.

This chain's CDR3 is CAWGESVAYGYTF. CDR3 DNA: TGTGCCTGGGGGGAGAGTGTAGCCTATGGCTACACCTTC. This sequence joins TRBV30 and TRBJ1-2; D ambiguous. This CDR3 has 13 residues. Germline CDR1 is GTSNPN and CDR2 is SVGIG (reference sequence). V shed 5 bases and J shed 4 bases, with 14 bases lying between them.

The CDR3 bases are TGTGCCTGGAGTACCCTCGGGTGGAAGGCCACCGGCTATGGCTACACCTTC. Its translation: CAWSTLGWKATGYGYTF. The chain combines TRBV30 with TRBJ1-2; D is ambiguous. Per the germline V gene, CDR1 is GTSNPN and CDR2 is SVGIG (reference sequence). The V end was cut by 2 bases, the J end by 4 bases, with 23 bases between. This CDR3 region has 17 residues.

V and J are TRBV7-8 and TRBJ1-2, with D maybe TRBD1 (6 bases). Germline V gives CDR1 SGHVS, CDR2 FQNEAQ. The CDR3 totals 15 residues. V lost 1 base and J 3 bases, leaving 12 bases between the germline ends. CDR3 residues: CASSLGRGRDYGYTF. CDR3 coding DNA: TGTGCCAGCAGCTTAGGCAGGGGAAGGGACTATGGCTACACCTTC.

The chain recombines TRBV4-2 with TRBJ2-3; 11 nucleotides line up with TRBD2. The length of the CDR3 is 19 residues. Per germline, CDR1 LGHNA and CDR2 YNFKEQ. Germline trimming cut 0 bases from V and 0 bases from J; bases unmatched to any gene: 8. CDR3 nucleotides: TGTGCCAGCAGCCAAGAGAGACTAGCGGGGTCTAGGAGCACAGATACGCAGTATTTT. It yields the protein CASSQERLAGSRSTDTQYF.

DNA for the CDR3: TGTGCCAGTAGACAACGGACACTTTGGAACACTGAAGCTTTCTTT. Translating gives CASRQRTLWNTEAFF. V usage is TRBV19 and J usage is TRBJ1-1, with D possibly TRBD1 on 5 matching bases. The germline V gene encodes CDR1 LNHDA and CDR2 SQIVND (reference sequence). The CDR3 length is 15 residues. Trimming cost V 6 bases and J 1 base, with 15 bases left between them.

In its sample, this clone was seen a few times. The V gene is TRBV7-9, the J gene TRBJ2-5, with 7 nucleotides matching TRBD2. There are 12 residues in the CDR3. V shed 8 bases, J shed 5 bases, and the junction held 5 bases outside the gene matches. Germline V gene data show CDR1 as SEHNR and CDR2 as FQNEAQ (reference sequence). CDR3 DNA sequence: TGTGCCAGCGCGTGGGGAGGGGAGACCCAGTACTTC. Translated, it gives CASAWGGETQYF.

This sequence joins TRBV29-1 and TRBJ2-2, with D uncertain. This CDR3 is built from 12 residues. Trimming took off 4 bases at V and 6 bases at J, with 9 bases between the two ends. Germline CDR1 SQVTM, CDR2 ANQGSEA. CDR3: CSVAHSAGELFF. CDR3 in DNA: TGCAGCGTTGCGCACAGTGCCGGGGAGCTGTTTTTT.

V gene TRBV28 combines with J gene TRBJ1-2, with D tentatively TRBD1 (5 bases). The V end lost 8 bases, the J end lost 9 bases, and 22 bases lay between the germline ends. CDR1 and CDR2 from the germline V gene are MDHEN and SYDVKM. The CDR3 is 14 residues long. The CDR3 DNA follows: TGTGCCAGCGTCTCTTCGGGATCAGGGAGGAGCTACACCTTC. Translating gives CASVSSGSGRSYTF.

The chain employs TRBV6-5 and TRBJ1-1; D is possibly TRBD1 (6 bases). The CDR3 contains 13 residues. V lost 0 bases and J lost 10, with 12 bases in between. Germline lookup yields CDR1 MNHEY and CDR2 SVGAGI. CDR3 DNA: TGTGCCAGCAGTTACTCGGCGGGGGCAGGAGCTTTCTTT. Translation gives CASSYSAGAGAFF.

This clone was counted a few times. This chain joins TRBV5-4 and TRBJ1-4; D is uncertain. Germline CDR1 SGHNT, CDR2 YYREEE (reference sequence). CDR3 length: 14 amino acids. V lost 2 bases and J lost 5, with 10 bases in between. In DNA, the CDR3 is TGTGCCAGCAGCTTATCGACGGGAAATGAAAAACTGTTTTTT. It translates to CASSLSTGNEKLFF. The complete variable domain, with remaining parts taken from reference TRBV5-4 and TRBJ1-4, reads ETGVTQSPTHLIKTRGQQVTLRCSSQSGHNTVSWYQQALGQGPQFIFQYYREEENGRGNFPPRFSGLQFPNYSSELNVNALELDDSALYLCASSLSTGNEKLFFGSGTQLSVL.

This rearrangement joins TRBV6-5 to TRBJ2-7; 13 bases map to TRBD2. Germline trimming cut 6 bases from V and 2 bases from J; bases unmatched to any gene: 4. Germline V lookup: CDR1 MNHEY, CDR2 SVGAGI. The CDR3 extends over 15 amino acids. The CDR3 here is CASSDTSGRAYEQYF. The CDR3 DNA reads TGTGCCAGCAGCGACACTAGCGGGAGGGCCTACGAGCAGTACTTC.

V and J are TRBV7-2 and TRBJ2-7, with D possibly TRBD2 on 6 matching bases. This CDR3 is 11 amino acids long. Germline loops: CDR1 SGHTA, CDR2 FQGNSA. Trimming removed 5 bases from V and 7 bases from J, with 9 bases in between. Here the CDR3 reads CASSPGREQYF. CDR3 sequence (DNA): TGTGCCAGCAGCCCAGGGAGGGAGCAGTACTTC.

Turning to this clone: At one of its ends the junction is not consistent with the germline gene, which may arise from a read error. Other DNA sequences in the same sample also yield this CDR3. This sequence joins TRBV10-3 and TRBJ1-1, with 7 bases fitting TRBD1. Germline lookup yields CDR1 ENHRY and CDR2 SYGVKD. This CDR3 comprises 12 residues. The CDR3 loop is CAIRETGTEAFF. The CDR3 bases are TGTGCCATCAGGGAGACAGGGACCGAAGCCTTCTTT.

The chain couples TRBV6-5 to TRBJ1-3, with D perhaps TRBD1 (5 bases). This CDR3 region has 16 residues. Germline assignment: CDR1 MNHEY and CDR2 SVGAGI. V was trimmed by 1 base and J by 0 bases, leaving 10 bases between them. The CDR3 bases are TGTGCCAGCAGTTACTTGCGACAGAGCTCTGGAAACACCATATATTTT. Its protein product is CASSYLRQSSGNTIYF.

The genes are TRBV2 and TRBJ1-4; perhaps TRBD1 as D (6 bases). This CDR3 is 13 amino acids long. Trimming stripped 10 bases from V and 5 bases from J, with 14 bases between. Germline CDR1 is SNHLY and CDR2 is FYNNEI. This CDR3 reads CATIRDTNEKLFF. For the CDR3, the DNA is TGTGCCACTATTCGGGACACCAATGAAAAACTGTTTTTT.

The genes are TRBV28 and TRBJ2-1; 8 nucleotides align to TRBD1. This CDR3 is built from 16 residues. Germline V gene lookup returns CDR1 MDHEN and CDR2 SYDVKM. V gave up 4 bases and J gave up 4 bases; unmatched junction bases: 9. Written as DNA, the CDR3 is TGTGCCAGCAGTTCTGCCGGGACAGGCGAGTACAATGAGCAGTTCTTC. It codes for CASSSAGTGEYNEQFF.

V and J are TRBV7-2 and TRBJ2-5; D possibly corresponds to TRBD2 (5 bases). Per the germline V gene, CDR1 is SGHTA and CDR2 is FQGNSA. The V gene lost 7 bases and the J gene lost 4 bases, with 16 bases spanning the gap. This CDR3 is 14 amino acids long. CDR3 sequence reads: CASTRGFAGETQYF. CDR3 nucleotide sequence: TGTGCCAGCACACGGGGTTTTGCTGGAGAGACCCAGTACTTC.

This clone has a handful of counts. In DNA, the CDR3 is TGTGCCAGCAGTCAGAGTCCGGGTTTCTATGGCTACACCTTC. Its translation is CASSQSPGFYGYTF. J is TRBJ1-2 and V is TRBV6-6; D is uncertain. CDR1 is MNHNY, CDR2 SVGAGI, per germline (reference sequence). The CDR3 covers 14 residues. Trimming shortened V by 5 bases and J by 4 bases, and 14 bases separated the two germline ends.

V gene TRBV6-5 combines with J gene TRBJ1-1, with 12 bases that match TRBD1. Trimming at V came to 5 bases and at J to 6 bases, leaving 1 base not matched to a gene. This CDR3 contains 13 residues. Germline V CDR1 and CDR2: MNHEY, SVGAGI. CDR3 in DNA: TGTGCCAGCAGTGGGACAGGGGGCTCTGAAGCTTTCTTT. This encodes CASSGTGGSEAFF.

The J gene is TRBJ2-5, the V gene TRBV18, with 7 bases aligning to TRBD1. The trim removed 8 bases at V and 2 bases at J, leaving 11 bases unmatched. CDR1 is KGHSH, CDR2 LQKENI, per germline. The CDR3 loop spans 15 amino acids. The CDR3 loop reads CASRYTGTAQETQYF. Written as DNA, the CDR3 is TGTGCCAGCCGATACACAGGGACAGCTCAAGAGACCCAGTACTTC.

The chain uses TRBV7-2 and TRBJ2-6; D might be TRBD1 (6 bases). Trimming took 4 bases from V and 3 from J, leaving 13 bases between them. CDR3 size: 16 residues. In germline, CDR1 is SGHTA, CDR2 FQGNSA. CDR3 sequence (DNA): TGTGCCAGCAGCTCGGACAGAGTTGATGGGGCCAACGTCCTGACTTTC. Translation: CASSSDRVDGANVLTF.

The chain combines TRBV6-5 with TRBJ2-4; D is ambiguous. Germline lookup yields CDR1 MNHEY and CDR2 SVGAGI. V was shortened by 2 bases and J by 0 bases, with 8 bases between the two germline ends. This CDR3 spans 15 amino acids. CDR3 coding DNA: TGTGCCAGCAGTTACGACATCTCAGCCAAAAACATTCAGTACTTC. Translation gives CASSYDISAKNIQYF.

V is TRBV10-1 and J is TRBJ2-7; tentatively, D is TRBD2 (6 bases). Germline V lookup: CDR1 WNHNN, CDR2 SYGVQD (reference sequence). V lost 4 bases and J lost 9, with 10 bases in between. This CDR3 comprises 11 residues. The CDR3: CASSGGVGQYF. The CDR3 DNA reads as TGCGCCAGCAGTGGGGGGGTCGGGCAGTACTTC.

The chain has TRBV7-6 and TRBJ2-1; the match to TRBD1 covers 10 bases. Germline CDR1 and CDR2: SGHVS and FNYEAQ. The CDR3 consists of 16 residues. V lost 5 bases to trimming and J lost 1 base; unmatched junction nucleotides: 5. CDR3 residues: CASSLGTGASYNEQFF. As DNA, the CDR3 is TGTGCCAGCAGCCTCGGGACAGGGGCATCCTACAATGAGCAGTTCTTC.

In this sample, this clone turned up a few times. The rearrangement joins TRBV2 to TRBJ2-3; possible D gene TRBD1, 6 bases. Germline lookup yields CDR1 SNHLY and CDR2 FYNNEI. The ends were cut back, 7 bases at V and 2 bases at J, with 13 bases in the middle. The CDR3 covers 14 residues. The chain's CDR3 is CASMTGDLTDTQYF. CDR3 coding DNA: TGTGCCAGCATGACAGGTGATCTCACAGATACGCAGTATTTT.

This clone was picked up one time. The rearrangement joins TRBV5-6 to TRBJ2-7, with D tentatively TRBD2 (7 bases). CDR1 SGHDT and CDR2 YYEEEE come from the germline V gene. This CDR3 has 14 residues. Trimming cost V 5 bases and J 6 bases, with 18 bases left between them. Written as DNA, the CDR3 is TGTGCCAGCAGTATGGGGGGGGCGGGTGGCGAGCAGTACTTC. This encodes CASSMGGAGGEQYF.

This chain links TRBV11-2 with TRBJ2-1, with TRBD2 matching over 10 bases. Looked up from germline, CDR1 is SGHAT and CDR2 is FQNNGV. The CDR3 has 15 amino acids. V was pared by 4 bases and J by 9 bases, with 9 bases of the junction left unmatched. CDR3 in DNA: TGTGCCAGCAGCTCCGCTAGCGGGGGCCAGGGTGAGCAGTTCTTC. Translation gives CASSSASGGQGEQFF. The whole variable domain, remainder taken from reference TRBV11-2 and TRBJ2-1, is EAGVAQSPRYKIIEKRQSVAFWCNPISGHATLYWYQQILGQGPKLLIQFQNNGVVDDSQLPKDRFSAERLKGVDSTLKIQPAKLEDSAVYLCASSSASGGQGEQFFGPGTRLTVL.

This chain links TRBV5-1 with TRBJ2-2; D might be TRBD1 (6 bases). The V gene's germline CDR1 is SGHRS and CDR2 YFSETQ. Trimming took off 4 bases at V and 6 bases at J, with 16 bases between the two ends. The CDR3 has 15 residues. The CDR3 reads CASSPSAGESGELFF. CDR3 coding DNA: TGCGCCAGCAGCCCCTCGGCAGGGGAGTCCGGGGAGCTGTTTTTT.